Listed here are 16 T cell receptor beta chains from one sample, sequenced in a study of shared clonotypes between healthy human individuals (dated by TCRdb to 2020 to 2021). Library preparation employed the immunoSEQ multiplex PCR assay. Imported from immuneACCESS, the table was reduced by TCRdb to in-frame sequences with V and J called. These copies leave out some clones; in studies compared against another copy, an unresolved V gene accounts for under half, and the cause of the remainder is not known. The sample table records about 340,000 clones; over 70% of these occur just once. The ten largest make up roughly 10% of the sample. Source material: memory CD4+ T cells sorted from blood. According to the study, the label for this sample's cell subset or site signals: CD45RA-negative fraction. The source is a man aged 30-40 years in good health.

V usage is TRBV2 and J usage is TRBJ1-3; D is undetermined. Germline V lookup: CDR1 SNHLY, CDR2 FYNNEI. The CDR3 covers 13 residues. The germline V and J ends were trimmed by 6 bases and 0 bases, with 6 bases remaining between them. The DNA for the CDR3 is TGTGCCAGCAGACCGAACTCTGGAAACACCATATATTTT. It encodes CASRPNSGNTIYF.

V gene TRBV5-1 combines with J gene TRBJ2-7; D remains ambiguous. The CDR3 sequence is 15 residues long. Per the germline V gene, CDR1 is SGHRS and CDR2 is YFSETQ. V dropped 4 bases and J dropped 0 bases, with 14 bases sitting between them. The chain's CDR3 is CASSPGAANSYEQYF. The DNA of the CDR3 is TGCGCCAGCAGCCCCGGTGCAGCAAACTCCTACGAGCAGTACTTC.

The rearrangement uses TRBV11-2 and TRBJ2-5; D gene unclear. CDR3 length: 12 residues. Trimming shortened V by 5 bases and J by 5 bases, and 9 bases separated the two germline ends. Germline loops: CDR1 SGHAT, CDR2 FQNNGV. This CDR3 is CASSRPRETQYF. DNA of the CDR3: TGTGCCAGCAGCCGCCCACGGGAGACCCAGTACTTC.

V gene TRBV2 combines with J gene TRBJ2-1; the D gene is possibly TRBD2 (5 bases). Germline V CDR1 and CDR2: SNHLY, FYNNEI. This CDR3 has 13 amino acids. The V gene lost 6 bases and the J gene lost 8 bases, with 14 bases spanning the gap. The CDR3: CASRADSKDEQFF. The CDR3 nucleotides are TGTGCCAGCAGAGCGGACTCCAAGGATGAGCAGTTCTTC.

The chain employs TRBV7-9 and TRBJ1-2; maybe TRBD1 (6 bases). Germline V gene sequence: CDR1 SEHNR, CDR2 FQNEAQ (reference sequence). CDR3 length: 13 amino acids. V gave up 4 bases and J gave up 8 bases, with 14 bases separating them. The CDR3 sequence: CASSSDRYRGYTF. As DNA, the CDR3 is TGTGCCAGCAGCTCCGACAGGTACCGAGGCTACACCTTC.

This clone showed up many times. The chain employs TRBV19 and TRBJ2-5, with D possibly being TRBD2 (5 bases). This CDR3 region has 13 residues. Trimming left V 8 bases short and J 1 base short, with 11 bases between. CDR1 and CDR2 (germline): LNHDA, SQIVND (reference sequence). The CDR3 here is CASPRAFQETQYF. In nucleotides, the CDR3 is TGTGCCAGTCCGAGGGCGTTCCAAGAGACCCAGTACTTC. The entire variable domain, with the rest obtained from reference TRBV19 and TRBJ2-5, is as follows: DGGITQSPKYLFRKEGQNVTLSCEQNLNHDAMYWYRQDPGQGLRLIYYSQIVNDFQKGDIAEGYSVSREKKESFPLTVTSAQKNPTAFYLCASPRAFQETQYFGPGTRLLVL.

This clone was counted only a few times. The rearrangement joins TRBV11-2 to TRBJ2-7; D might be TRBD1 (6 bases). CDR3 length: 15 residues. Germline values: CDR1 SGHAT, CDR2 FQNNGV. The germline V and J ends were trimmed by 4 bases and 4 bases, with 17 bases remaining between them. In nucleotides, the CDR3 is TGTGCCAGCAGCTCCATTCGGCAGGGGAATTACGAGCAGTACTTC. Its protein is CASSSIRQGNYEQYF. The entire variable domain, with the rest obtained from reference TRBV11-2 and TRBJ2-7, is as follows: EAGVAQSPRYKIIEKRQSVAFWCNPISGHATLYWYQQILGQGPKLLIQFQNNGVVDDSQLPKDRFSAERLKGVDSTLKIQPAKLEDSAVYLCASSSIRQGNYEQYFGPGTRLTVT.

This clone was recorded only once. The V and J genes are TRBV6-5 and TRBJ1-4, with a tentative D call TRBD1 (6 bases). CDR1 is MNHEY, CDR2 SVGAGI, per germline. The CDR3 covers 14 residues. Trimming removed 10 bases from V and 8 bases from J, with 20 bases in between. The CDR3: CATKDSSVGEKLFF. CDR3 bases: TGTGCCACCAAGGACAGTTCAGTAGGCGAAAAACTGTTTTTT.

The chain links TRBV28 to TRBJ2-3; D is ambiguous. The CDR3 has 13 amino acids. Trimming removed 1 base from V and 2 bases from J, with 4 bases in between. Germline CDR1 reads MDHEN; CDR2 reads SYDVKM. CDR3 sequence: CASSLFPTDTQYF. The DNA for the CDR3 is TGTGCCAGCAGTTTATTCCCCACAGATACGCAGTATTTT.

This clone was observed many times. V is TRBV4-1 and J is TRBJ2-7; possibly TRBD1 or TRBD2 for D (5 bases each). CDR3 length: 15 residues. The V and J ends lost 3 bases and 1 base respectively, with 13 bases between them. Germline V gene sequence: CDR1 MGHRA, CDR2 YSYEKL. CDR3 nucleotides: TGCGCCAGCAGCCATCCTGGGACGGGTTCCTACGAGCAGTACTTC. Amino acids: CASSHPGTGSYEQYF.

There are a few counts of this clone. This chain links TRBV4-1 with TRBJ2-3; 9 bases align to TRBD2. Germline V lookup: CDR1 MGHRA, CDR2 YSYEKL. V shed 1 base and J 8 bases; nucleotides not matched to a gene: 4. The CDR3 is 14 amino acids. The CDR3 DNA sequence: TGCGCCAGCAGCCAAGCCGTAGCGGGAGTTACGCAGTATTTT. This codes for CASSQAVAGVTQYF.

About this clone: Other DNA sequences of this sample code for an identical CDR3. CDR3 nucleotide sequence: TGTGCCAGCTCACCCGGGACCTCGTCCTACGAGCAGTACTTC. Its translation: CASSPGTSSYEQYF. The V gene is TRBV18, the J gene TRBJ2-7, with D perhaps being TRBD1 or TRBD2 (5 bases each). This CDR3 has 14 residues. The ends were cut back, 3 bases at V and 1 base at J, with 10 bases in the middle. In germline, CDR1 is KGHSH, CDR2 LQKENI.

The CDR3 sequence: CASSEVETRTNTEAFF. CDR3 DNA sequence: TGTGCCAGCAGTGAAGTGGAGACGAGAACTAACACTGAAGCTTTCTTT. The chain joins TRBV2 to TRBJ1-1; D uncertain. The CDR3 spans 16 residues. Trimming cost V 1 base and J 2 bases, with 14 bases left between them. Germline V gene lookup returns CDR1 SNHLY and CDR2 FYNNEI. The whole variable domain, remainder taken from reference TRBV2 and TRBJ1-1, is EPEVTQTPSHQVTQMGQEVILRCVPISNHLYFYWYRQILGQKVEFLVSFYNNEISEKSEIFDDQFSVERPDGSNFTLKIRSTKLEDSAMYFCASSEVETRTNTEAFFGQGTRLTVV.

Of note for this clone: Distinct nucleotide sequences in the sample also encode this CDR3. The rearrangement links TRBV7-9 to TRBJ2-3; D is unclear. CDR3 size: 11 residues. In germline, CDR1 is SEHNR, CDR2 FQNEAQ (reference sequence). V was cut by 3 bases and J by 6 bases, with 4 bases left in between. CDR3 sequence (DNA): TGTGCCAGCAGCTTCGCGGATACGCAGTATTTT. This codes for CASSFADTQYF.

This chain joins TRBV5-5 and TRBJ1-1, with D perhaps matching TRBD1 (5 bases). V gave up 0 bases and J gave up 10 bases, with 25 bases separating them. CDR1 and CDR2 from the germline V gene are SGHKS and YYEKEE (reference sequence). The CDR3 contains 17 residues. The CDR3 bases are TGTGCCAGCAGCTTGGGGGCGTTTGAGGGGCCAGGCGGCGTAGCTTTCTTT. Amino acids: CASSLGAFEGPGGVAFF.

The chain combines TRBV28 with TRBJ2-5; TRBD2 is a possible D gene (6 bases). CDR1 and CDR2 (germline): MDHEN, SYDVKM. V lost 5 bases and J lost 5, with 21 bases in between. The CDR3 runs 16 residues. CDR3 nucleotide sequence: TGTGCCAGCAGTCCCCCGGGTGGGGGGATGCGGGAGACCCAGTACTTC. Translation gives CASSPPGGGMRETQYF.